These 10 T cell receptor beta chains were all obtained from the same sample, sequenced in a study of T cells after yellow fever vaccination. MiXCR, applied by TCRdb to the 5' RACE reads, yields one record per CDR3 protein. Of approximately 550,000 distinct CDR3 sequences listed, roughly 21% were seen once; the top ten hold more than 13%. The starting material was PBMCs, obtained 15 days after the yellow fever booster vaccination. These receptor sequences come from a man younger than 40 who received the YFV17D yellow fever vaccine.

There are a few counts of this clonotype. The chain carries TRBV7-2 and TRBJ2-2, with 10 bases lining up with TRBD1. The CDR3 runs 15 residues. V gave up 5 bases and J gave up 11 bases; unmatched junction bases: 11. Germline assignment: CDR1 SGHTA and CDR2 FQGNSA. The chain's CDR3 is CASSTRDRGGPELFF. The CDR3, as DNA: TGTGCCAGCAGCACAAGGGACAGGGGTGGACCCGAGCTGTTTTTT.

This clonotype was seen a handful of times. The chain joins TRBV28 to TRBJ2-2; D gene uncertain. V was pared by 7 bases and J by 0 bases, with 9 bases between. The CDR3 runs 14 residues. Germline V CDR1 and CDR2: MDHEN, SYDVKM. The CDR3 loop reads CASKTRPNTGELFF. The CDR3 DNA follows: TGTGCCAGCAAAACCCGACCGAACACCGGGGAGCTGTTTTTT.

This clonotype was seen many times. In DNA, the CDR3 is TGCGCCAGCAGCCAGACACTTCTGAACACTGAAGCTTTCTTT. Translating it yields CASSQTLLNTEAFF. The V gene is TRBV10-2, the J gene TRBJ1-1, with D uncertain. CDR3 length: 14 amino acids. Germline V CDR1 and CDR2: WSHSY, SAAADI. With 6 bases removed from V and 0 bases from J, the gap between germline ends came to 11 bases.

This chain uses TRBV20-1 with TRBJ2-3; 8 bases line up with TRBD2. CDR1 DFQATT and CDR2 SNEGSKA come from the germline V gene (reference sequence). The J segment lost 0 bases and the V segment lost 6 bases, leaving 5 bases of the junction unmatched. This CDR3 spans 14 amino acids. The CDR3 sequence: CSAFGLASTDTQYF. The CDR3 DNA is TGCAGTGCCTTCGGACTAGCCAGCACAGATACGCAGTATTTT.

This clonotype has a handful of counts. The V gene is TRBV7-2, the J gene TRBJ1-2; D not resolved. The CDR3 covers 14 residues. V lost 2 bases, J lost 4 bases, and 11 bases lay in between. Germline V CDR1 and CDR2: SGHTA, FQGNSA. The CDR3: CASSLRVVSYGYTF. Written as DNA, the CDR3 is TGTGCCAGCAGCTTAAGGGTCGTCAGCTATGGCTACACCTTC.

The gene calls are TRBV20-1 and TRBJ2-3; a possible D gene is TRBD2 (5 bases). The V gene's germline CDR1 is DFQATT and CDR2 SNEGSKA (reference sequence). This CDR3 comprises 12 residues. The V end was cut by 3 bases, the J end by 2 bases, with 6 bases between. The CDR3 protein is CSARRVTDTQYF. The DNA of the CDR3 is TGCAGTGCTAGGCGGGTCACAGATACGCAGTATTTT.

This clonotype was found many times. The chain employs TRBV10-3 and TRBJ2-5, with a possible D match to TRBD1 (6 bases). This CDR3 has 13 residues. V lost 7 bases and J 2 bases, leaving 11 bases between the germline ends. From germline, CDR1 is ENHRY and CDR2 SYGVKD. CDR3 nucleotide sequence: TGTGCCATCAACGGACAGCAACAAGAGACCCAGTACTTC. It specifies CAINGQQQETQYF.

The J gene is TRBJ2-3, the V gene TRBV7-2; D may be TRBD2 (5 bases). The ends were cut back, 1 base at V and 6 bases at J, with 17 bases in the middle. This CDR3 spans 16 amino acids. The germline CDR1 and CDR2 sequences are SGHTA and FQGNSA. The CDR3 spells CASSLGGSSWSDTQYF. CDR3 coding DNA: TGTGCCAGCAGCTTAGGTGGGAGCTCATGGAGTGATACGCAGTATTTT.

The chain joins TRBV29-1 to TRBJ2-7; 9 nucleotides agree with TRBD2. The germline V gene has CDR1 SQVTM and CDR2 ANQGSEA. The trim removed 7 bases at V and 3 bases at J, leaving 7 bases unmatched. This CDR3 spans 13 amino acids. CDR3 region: CSALNSGSYEQYF. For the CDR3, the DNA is TGCAGCGCCCTGAATAGCGGGAGCTACGAGCAGTACTTC.

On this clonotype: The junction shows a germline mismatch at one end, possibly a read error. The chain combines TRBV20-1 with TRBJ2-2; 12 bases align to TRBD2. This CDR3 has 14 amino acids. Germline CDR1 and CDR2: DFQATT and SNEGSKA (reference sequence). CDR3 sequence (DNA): TGTACTAGCGGGAGGCCCAGTTTTAGCGGGGAGCTGTTTTTT. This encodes CTSGRPSFSGELFF.